The clone carrying this T cell receptor (beta chain) was seen only a few times. A TCRbeta library incorporating unique molecular identifiers was prepared. TCRdb re-called the PCR reads with MiXCR, one entry per CDR3 protein. The sample contains 440,000 or so distinct CDR3 sequences, 9.5% to 13% of which appear only once. V lost 3 bases to trimming and J lost 2 bases, with 18 bases between them. The CDR3 is 16 amino acids. Germline V gene data show CDR1 as SQVTM and CDR2 as ANQGSEA. This entry comes from a study of T-cell reconstitution after alpha-beta-depleted transplantation in children. This clonotype was sampled from a human donor who donated a stem cell graft to a child with acute myeloid leukemia. This specimen was PBMCs from the stem cell graft donor, taken from the stem cell graft. The chain couples TRBV29-1 to TRBJ2-3, with a weak D call TRBD2 (6 bases). DNA of the CDR3: TGCAGCGTTGATTCCCGGGGGATTGGGGCCACAGATACGCAGTATTTT. Amino acids: CSVDSRGIGATDTQYF.